Below, 8 T cell receptor beta chains from the same sample are listed, as sequenced in a study of blood T cell repertoires in COVID-19. Here immunoSEQ multiplex PCR was the method, and the copy in TCRdb shows in-frame clones only, minus some. The table lists roughly 100,000 clones, around 83% of them singletons. The specimen sequenced was peripheral blood. The receptors come from a woman aged 80 or over with active or convalescent COVID-19.

This clone was recorded only once. The chain joins TRBV5-1 to TRBJ2-3; 7 bases align to TRBD1. This CDR3 is 14 amino acids long. Germline V lookup: CDR1 SGHRS, CDR2 YFSETQ. The junction had 2 bases not matched to a gene; V was cut back by 4 bases and J by 0 bases. The CDR3 spells CASSQGQSTDTQYF. The CDR3 coding sequence is TGCGCCAGCAGCCAGGGACAGAGCACAGATACGCAGTATTTT.

This clone was seen only once. The chain couples TRBV2 to TRBJ1-5, with D possibly TRBD1 on 6 matching bases. V was pared by 7 bases and J by 9 bases, with 19 bases between. Germline CDR1 reads SNHLY; CDR2 reads FYNNEI. The CDR3 runs to 14 residues. The chain's CDR3 is CASKGDLVDGPQHF. DNA for the CDR3: TGTGCCAGCAAGGGGGACCTGGTTGACGGGCCCCAGCATTTT.

J is TRBJ1-4 and V is TRBV5-1; D unresolved. Germline CDR1 is SGHRS and CDR2 is YFSETQ. Trimming pared 6 bases from V and 3 bases from J, leaving 9 bases between. This CDR3 is 13 amino acids long. DNA for the CDR3: TGCGCCAGCAACTTCGGTCCTAATGAAAAACTGTTTTTT. Protein: CASNFGPNEKLFF.

The V gene is TRBV29-1, the J gene TRBJ2-5, with D maybe TRBD1 (6 bases). The CDR3 has 12 amino acids. The germline gives CDR1 SQVTM, CDR2 ANQGSEA. V was shortened by 4 bases and J by 4 bases, with 10 bases between the two germline ends. The CDR3 spells CSVAEDRETQYF. The DNA for the CDR3 is TGCAGCGTTGCGGAGGACAGAGAGACCCAGTACTTC. Full variable domain (remainder filled in from reference TRBV29-1 and TRBJ2-5): SAVISQKPSRDICQRGTSLTIQCQVDSQVTMMFWYRQQPGQSLTLIATANQGSEATYESGFVIDKFPISRPNLTFSTLTVSNMSPEDSSIYLCSVAEDRETQYFGPGTRLLVL.

The V call is TRBV30, the J call TRBJ1-1; D uncertain. Trimming shortened V by 0 bases and J by 7 bases, and 6 bases separated the two germline ends. The CDR3 length is 11 residues. The V gene's germline CDR1 is GTSNPN and CDR2 SVGIG (reference sequence). CDR3 in DNA: TGTGCCTGGAGTGTTGGAGGTGAAGCTTTCTTT. Its translation: CAWSVGGEAFF.

This chain connects TRBV5-8 to TRBJ2-5; 8 bases are a match to TRBD2. Germline V gene lookup returns CDR1 SGHTS and CDR2 YDEGEE. The CDR3 spans 17 residues. V was pared by 2 bases and J by 5 bases, with 14 bases of the junction left unmatched. DNA for the CDR3: TGTGCCAGCAGCTTAAAAGCGGGAGCCCCAGGGATTGAGACCCAGTACTTC. This sequence encodes CASSLKAGAPGIETQYF.

The CDR3 bases are TGCGCCAGCAGCCAACGACAGGGGGGGAACACTGAAGCTTTCTTT. As protein: CASSQRQGGNTEAFF. The chain carries TRBV4-3 and TRBJ1-1; 9 nucleotides agree with TRBD1. The CDR3 covers 15 residues. V gave up 2 bases and J gave up 1 base; unmatched junction bases: 2. Germline CDR1 LGHNA, CDR2 YSLEER.

The chain carries TRBV5-4 and TRBJ1-3; TRBD1 is a possible D gene (6 bases). From germline, CDR1 is SGHNT and CDR2 YYREEE (reference sequence). This CDR3 contains 18 residues. The V gene lost 2 bases and the J gene lost 1 base, with 19 bases spanning the gap. The CDR3 nucleotides read TGTGCCAGCAGCTTTGTTACCTACAGGGAATTTTCTGGAAACACCATATATTTT. It translates to CASSFVTYREFSGNTIYF.